One sample yielded the 12 T cell receptor beta chains listed below, sequenced in a study of regulatory T cells in long-lasting Graves disease. Time point here: newly diagnosed GD, antithyroid drugs for less than 3 months. PBMCs were the source of the RNA used for TCR sequencing. Construction of TCR beta libraries relied on iRepertoire HTBI primers and on Arm-PCR targeting CDR3 regions. TCRdb re-called the multiplex PCR reads with MiXCR, one entry per CDR3 protein. The sample gives a few hundred thousand distinct CDR3 sequences, roughly 17% of which show up once; 23% is in the top ten. In addition, the sample was reused for a study of T cells in Graves' hyperthyroidism and ophthalmopathy.

Here the sequenced sample was peripheral blood mononuclear cells (PBMCs), taken at new diagnosis, from a patient treated with antithyroid drugs. These receptors were collected from a woman between 18 and 29 years old with Graves disease.

This clonotype was detected ten times or more. The V gene is TRBV28, the J gene TRBJ1-2; D is possibly TRBD1 (6 bases). Trimming left V 2 bases short and J 8 bases short, with 15 bases between. The CDR3 is 14 amino acids. Germline lookup yields CDR1 MDHEN and CDR2 SYDVKM. The CDR3: CASSLETGLQGYTF. CDR3 bases: TGTGCCAGCAGTTTAGAAACAGGGTTGCAGGGCTACACCTTC.

The chain has TRBV6-1 and TRBJ1-1; 7 bases line up with TRBD1. After removal of 1 base from V and 0 bases from J, the junction contained 2 bases not matched to a gene. The germline gives CDR1 MNHNS, CDR2 SASEGT. The CDR3 runs to 15 residues. The CDR3 spells CASSEEGAMNTEAFF. The CDR3 bases are TGTGCCAGCAGTGAAGAGGGGGCGATGAACACTGAAGCTTTCTTT.

This chain uses TRBV6-5 with TRBJ1-2, with D unclear. CDR3 length equals 17 residues. Trimming removed 0 bases from V and 4 bases from J, with 18 bases in between. Germline V gives CDR1 MNHEY, CDR2 SVGAGI. The CDR3: CASSYSSVRGSSYGYTF. In nucleotides, the CDR3 is TGTGCCAGCAGTTACTCGAGTGTCCGAGGGTCCAGCTATGGCTACACCTTC.

At least ten counts were recorded for this clonotype. CDR3 coding DNA: TGTGCCAGCAGTTTATGGATGAAGGGGAACACCGGGGAGCTGTTTTTT. Translation gives CASSLWMKGNTGELFF. The V and J genes are TRBV28 and TRBJ2-2; no clear D gene. Germline loops: CDR1 MDHEN, CDR2 SYDVKM. V was trimmed by 0 bases and J by 1 base, leaving 9 bases between them. This CDR3 region has 16 residues.

This clonotype has just one count. One end of the junction does not line up with germline, which may come from a read error. The chain is built from TRBV6-2 or TRBV6-3 and TRBJ1-2, with D perhaps TRBD1 (6 bases). CDR3 length: 15 residues. From germline, CDR1 is MNHEY and CDR2 SVGEGT. The CDR3 nucleotides read TGTGCCAGCAGCTACTTGCCAGGGGAGTTCTATGGCTACACCTTC. Protein: CASSYLPGEFYGYTF.

The chain uses TRBV28 and TRBJ1-5; 7 bases line up with TRBD1. Germline CDR1 is MDHEN and CDR2 is SYDVKM. This CDR3 spans 15 amino acids. After removal of 6 bases from V and 2 bases from J, the junction contained 7 bases not matched to a gene. In DNA form, the CDR3 reads TGTGCCAGCAGCCTGGGACAGTCTCGCAATCAGCCCCAGCATTTT. Protein: CASSLGQSRNQPQHF.

This clonotype was detected ten times or more. This sequence joins TRBV6-5 and TRBJ1-4, with 9 bases fitting TRBD1. The CDR3 totals 15 residues. Per the germline V gene, CDR1 is MNHEY and CDR2 is SVGAGI. V was pared by 2 bases and J by 8 bases, with 6 bases of the junction left unmatched. The CDR3, as DNA: TGTGCCAGCAGTTACACGGGACAGGGTCACGAAAAACTGTTTTTT. Its translation: CASSYTGQGHEKLFF.

The rearrangement uses TRBV20-1 and TRBJ2-1, with 13 positions matching TRBD2. Gene TRBJ2-5 matches the end of the DNA better, so the J call may be wrong. The CDR3 consists of 15 residues. Germline values: CDR1 DFQATT, CDR2 SNEGSKA (reference sequence). The CDR3 DNA is TGCAGTGCTGGACTAGCGGGAGCGGGCGGTGGGACCCAGTACTTC. Translated: CSAGLAGAGGGTQYF.

The chain recombines TRBV3-1 with TRBJ2-4; 7 nucleotides align to TRBD2. Germline CDR1 is LGHDT and CDR2 is YNNKEL (reference sequence). This CDR3 is built from 19 residues. V dropped 1 base and J dropped 0; count of bases not matched to a gene: 12. CDR3: CASSQGYGSGGVAKNIQYF. The CDR3 DNA follows: TGTGCCAGCAGCCAAGGCTATGGGTCGGGGGGAGTAGCCAAAAACATTCAGTACTTC.

A note on this clonotype: A much larger clone lies a single base off, so this may be a read error. The chain carries TRBV11-3 and TRBJ2-7; D may be TRBD1 or TRBD2 (6 bases each). With 3 bases removed from V and 7 bases from J, the gap between germline ends came to 25 bases. CDR1 and CDR2 (germline): SGHNT, YENEEA. The CDR3 loop spans 17 amino acids. The CDR3 here is CASSFRGSGASYNEQYF. The CDR3 bases are TGTGCCAGCAGCTTTAGGGGATCGGGGGCCTCCTACAATGAGCAGTACTTC.

This clonotype was seen repeatedly, ten times or more. This chain uses TRBV29-1 with TRBJ2-7; TRBD2 is a possible D gene (5 bases). The CDR3 runs 14 residues. CDR1 is SQVTM, CDR2 ANQGSEA, per germline. V was shortened by 4 bases and J by 2 bases, with 15 bases between the two germline ends. The CDR3 loop is CSVVPAEGTYEQYF. The DNA for the CDR3 is TGCAGCGTTGTGCCAGCGGAAGGCACCTACGAGCAGTACTTC.

This clonotype was recorded a few times. The chain uses TRBV7-9 and TRBJ2-1; D gene ambiguous. Germline CDR1 reads SEHNR; CDR2 reads FQNEAQ (reference sequence). Trimming shortened V by 4 bases and J by 3 bases, and 10 bases separated the two germline ends. This CDR3 spans 14 amino acids. This CDR3 reads CASSSQSGYNEQFF. The CDR3 DNA sequence: TGTGCCAGCAGCTCCCAGAGTGGCTACAATGAGCAGTTCTTC.